Listed below are T cell receptor beta chains from one sample, sequenced in a study of blood T cell repertoires in COVID-19. The method was immunoSEQ multiplex PCR; TCRdb's version includes in-frame clones alone and lacks a portion of them. The data show 330,000 or so clones, approximately 89% seen once. Sequences were obtained from peripheral blood. The receptors shown here come from a woman in her fifties or sixties with COVID-19, enrolled during active disease. Each CDR3 is given with its conserved first and last residue. The D gene is left open where the match is weak. Only part of the rows carry a size: once, few, many, or a class if the clone is expanded.

size: once
J: TRBJ2-3
V: TRBV5-1
D: TRBD2
DNA: TGCGCCAGCAGCTCCCGGGGGGACTACAGCACAGATACGCAGTATTTT
CDR3: CASSSRGDYSTDTQYF

size: NA
J: TRBJ1-1
V: TRBV18
D: TRBD1
DNA: TGTGCCAGCTCACCCGGACAGGGGGCGGAAGCTTTCTTT
CDR3: CASSPGQGAEAFF

size: NA
J: TRBJ2-7
V: TRBV11-3
D: NA
DNA: TGTGCCAGCAGCTTACGCTCTGGGAGCTCCTACGGGCAGTACTTC
CDR3: CASSLRSGSSYGQYF

size: NA
J: TRBJ1-3
V: TRBV18
D: NA
DNA: TGTGCCAGCTCAGGGACAACGCTCGGGGACACCATATATTTT
CDR3: CASSGTTLGDTIYF

size: few
J: TRBJ1-3
V: TRBV27
D: TRBD1
DNA: TGTGCCAGCAGTCCTGACAGGGGGACTGGAAACACCATATATTTT
CDR3: CASSPDRGTGNTIYF

size: NA
J: TRBJ2-1
V: TRBV7-2
D: TRBD2
DNA: TGTGCCAGCAGCTTCGGAGCGGGGGTTTACAATGAGCAGTTCTTC
CDR3: CASSFGAGVYNEQFF

size: once
J: TRBJ2-2
V: TRBV5-1
D: TRBD1
DNA: TGCGCCAGCAGCTTTGGACAGGGTAGGACCGGGGAGCTGTTTTTT
CDR3: CASSFGQGRTGELFF

size: once
J: TRBJ1-5
V: TRBV10-2
D: NA
DNA: TGCGCCAGCAGTCCCGGACAGCCGAATCAGCCCCAGCATTTT
CDR3: CASSPGQPNQPQHF

size: NA
J: TRBJ2-2
V: TRBV5-1
D: NA
DNA: TGCGCCAGCAGACCCGACAGACCCACCGGGGAGCTGTTTTTT
CDR3: CASRPDRPTGELFF

size: few
J: TRBJ1-2
V: TRBV5-4
D: NA
DNA: TGTGCCAGCAGCTTGGACGGGAACTATGGCTACACCTTC
CDR3: CASSLDGNYGYTF

size: once
J: TRBJ2-4
V: TRBV7-5
D: NA
DNA: TGTGTCAGAAGCCGGCGGGGGACTAGCGTCCTTCTTTACTTC
CDR3: CVRSRRGTSVLLYF

size: NA
J: TRBJ1-6
V: TRBV28
D: NA
DNA: TGTGCCAGCAGTTTATTAGGCAGGACCCTCCACTTT
CDR3: CASSLLGRTLHF

size: NA
J: TRBJ1-2
V: TRBV28
D: TRBD1
DNA: TGTGCCAGCAGGTCCGGGACAGAATATGGCTACACCTTC
CDR3: CASRSGTEYGYTF

size: NA
J: TRBJ1-5
V: TRBV28
D: NA
DNA: TGTGCCAGCAGTTTATCGGGTCAGCCCCAGCATTTT
CDR3: CASSLSGQPQHF

size: NA
J: TRBJ2-1
V: TRBV15
D: TRBD2
DNA: TGTGCCACCAGCAGGCGGGGGGGCCCCTACAATGAGCAGTTCTTC
CDR3: CATSRRGGPYNEQFF

size: once
J: TRBJ1-2
V: TRBV2
D: NA
DNA: TGTGCCAGCAGGGGGCGGGGCCTTGGGAGCTATGGCTACACCTTC
CDR3: CASRGRGLGSYGYTF

size: NA
J: TRBJ2-5
V: TRBV5-1
D: NA
DNA: TGCGCCAGCAGCCCCGGGACAACTGGAGAGACCCAGTACTTC
CDR3: CASSPGTTGETQYF

size: NA
J: TRBJ2-1
V: TRBV5-4
D: NA
DNA: TGTGCCAGCAGCAGAGACCCGGGAACCCACAATGAGCAGTTCTTC
CDR3: CASSRDPGTHNEQFF

size: few
J: TRBJ2-1
V: TRBV5-1
D: NA
DNA: TGCGCCAGCAGCCCCGGTGGTGGCGGAGCCTACAATGAGCAGTTCTTC
CDR3: CASSPGGGGAYNEQFF

size: NA
J: TRBJ2-1
V: TRBV9
D: TRBD2
DNA: TGTGCCAGCGGCCGGGGGGTTGAGAGCTCCTACAATGAGCAGTTCTTC
CDR3: CASGRGVESSYNEQFF

size: few
J: TRBJ1-6
V: TRBV7-8
D: TRBD1
DNA: TGTGCCAGCAGCGTCGGGACAGGGAATTCACCCCTCCACTTT
CDR3: CASSVGTGNSPLHF

size: NA
J: TRBJ1-6
V: TRBV12-3/TRBV12-4
D: NA
DNA: TGTGCCAGCAACAGAGATAATTCACCCCTCCACTTT
CDR3: CASNRDNSPLHF

size: NA
J: TRBJ2-7
V: TRBV5-1
D: TRBD1
DNA: TGCGCCAGCAGCTTGGCCCGGGACAGGGGGGCTTCGAGCTCCTACGAGCAGTACTTC
CDR3: CASSLARDRGASSSYEQYF

size: NA
J: TRBJ1-2
V: TRBV18
D: TRBD1
DNA: TGTGCCAGCTCCCGCTCAGACAGGGGGCTTGGTGGCTACACCTTC
CDR3: CASSRSDRGLGGYTF

size: NA
J: TRBJ1-2
V: TRBV7-2
D: NA
DNA: TGTGCCAGCACCCCCCAAAAGGAGCCGAGCCTCAATTATGGCTACACCTTC
CDR3: CASTPQKEPSLNYGYTF

size: NA
J: TRBJ2-2
V: TRBV19
D: TRBD2
DNA: TGTGCCAGTAGCACCTTTAGCGGGGGGGCCAGATACGGGGAGCTGTTTTTT
CDR3: CASSTFSGGARYGELFF

size: NA
J: TRBJ2-1
V: TRBV7-3
D: NA
DNA: TGTGCCAGCAGCTTAACGAACTCCGCCCCGCATGAGCAGTTCTTC
CDR3: CASSLTNSAPHEQFF